This T cell receptor beta chain comes out of a study of shared clonotypes between healthy human individuals. Concerning this clone itself: No antigen is known for it.

Recent acute infections and vaccinations were absent in the healthy HIV-negative adult donors. Germline loops: CDR1 MNHEY, CDR2 SMNVEV (reference sequence). The V end lost 3 bases, the J end lost 0 bases, and 9 bases lay between the germline ends. This CDR3 spans 15 amino acids. Here immunoSEQ multiplex PCR was the method, and the copy in TCRdb shows in-frame clones only, minus some. Of approximately 470,000 clones in the sample, around 80% are singletons; the top ten hold about 12%. Study-wide points: It was expected that sequencing depth would affect clonotype sharing among donors.

Sequenced sample: PBMCs. The chain employs TRBV27 and TRBJ2-1; TRBD2 might be the D (5 bases). The sequence came from a woman in her 40s in good health. Some clones in this sample may be carry-over from other donors' samples. The CDR3 region is CASSLRAASYNEQFF. CDR3 nucleotides: TGTGCCAGCAGTTTGAGGGCAGCCTCCTACAATGAGCAGTTCTTC.